These 27 T cell receptor beta chains were all obtained from the same sample, sequenced in a study of CD4+ T cells in melanoma (dated by TCRdb to 2022 to 2024). Library construction relied on the immunoSEQ multiplex PCR assay. TCRdb mirrors the immuneACCESS table, restricted to in-frame sequences. Some clones are absent from its copies; in checked studies, under half trace to an unresolved V gene, and the reason for the others is unknown. The sample profile shows over 45,000 clones; more than 60% of them were found once. The ten largest clones add up to approximately 5% of the sample. Sequenced material: tumor tissue. These receptors originate from a human donor with melanoma.

The chain is built from TRBV27 and TRBJ1-3; D call uncertain. The CDR3 loop spans 13 amino acids. The V and J ends lost 3 bases and 5 bases respectively, with 8 bases between them. Germline V gives CDR1 MNHEY, CDR2 SMNVEV (reference sequence). The CDR3 DNA follows: TGTGCCAGCAGTTTCTCGGGGAGAAACACCATATATTTT. Its protein product is CASSFSGRNTIYF.

The CDR3 here is CASSSLDRFEDGYTF. CDR3 coding DNA: TGTGCCAGCAGCTCCCTGGACAGGTTCGAGGATGGCTACACCTTC. The chain links TRBV7-9 to TRBJ1-2, with 7 bases that match TRBD1. CDR3 length equals 15 residues. Trimming at V came to 4 bases and at J to 6 bases, leaving 11 bases not matched to a gene. CDR1 SEHNR and CDR2 FQNEAQ come from the germline V gene (reference sequence).

The gene calls are TRBV7-2 and TRBJ1-2; D unresolved. Germline CDR1 reads SGHTA; CDR2 reads FQGNSA. Deletions cut 3 bases from V and 8 bases from J, with 10 bases between. CDR3 length: 12 residues. The CDR3 DNA follows: TGTGCCAGCAGCTTTACGGCCCGGGGCTACACCTTC. Its translation is CASSFTARGYTF.

The V gene is TRBV7-3, the J gene TRBJ2-2; D is unclear. Germline values: CDR1 SGHTA, CDR2 FQGTGA. V was pared by 6 bases and J by 6 bases, with 8 bases between. The CDR3 sequence is 12 residues long. The CDR3 loop is CASSNPAGELFF. In DNA, the CDR3 is TGTGCCAGCAGTAACCCGGCCGGGGAGCTGTTTTTT.

This clone came up a few times. The CDR3 loop is CSVDRGRGPATNEKLFF. The CDR3 DNA sequence: TGCAGCGTTGATCGAGGCAGGGGGCCTGCAACTAATGAAAAACTGTTTTTT. The V call is TRBV29-1, the J call TRBJ1-4; 8 bases map to TRBD1. Germline assignment: CDR1 SQVTM and CDR2 ANQGSEA. The V segment lost 3 bases and the J segment 0 bases; nucleotides outside the gene matches: 9. CDR3 length: 17 amino acids.

CDR3 sequence: CASSPWASGGSRETQYF. CDR3 DNA: TGTGCCAGCAGCCCATGGGCTAGCGGGGGTTCGCGGGAGACCCAGTACTTC. This chain joins TRBV7-6 and TRBJ2-5; 10 nucleotides match TRBD2. There are 17 residues in the CDR3. Per germline, CDR1 SGHVS and CDR2 FNYEAQ. Trimming cost V 5 bases and J 5 bases; bases outside gene matches: 14.

This clone showed up many times. The chain is built from TRBV13 and TRBJ2-7; weak D call: TRBD2 (6 bases). The CDR3 is 17 residues long. The V end lost 5 bases, the J end lost 3 bases, and 23 bases lay between the germline ends. CDR1 is PRHDT, CDR2 FYEKMQ, per germline (reference sequence). The CDR3: CASSPTLRAGNFYEQYF. In DNA, the CDR3 is TGTGCCAGCAGCCCGACCTTACGGGCGGGGAACTTCTACGAGCAGTACTTC.

The genes are TRBV9 and TRBJ2-1, with no clear D. CDR3 length equals 14 residues. V was trimmed by 3 bases and J by 5 bases, leaving 12 bases between them. Germline CDR1 reads SGDLS; CDR2 reads YYNGEE. The CDR3 loop is CASSGGVTHNEQFF. CDR3 DNA: TGTGCCAGCAGCGGTGGGGTGACCCACAATGAGCAGTTCTTC.

The chain recombines TRBV10-3 with TRBJ1-6; D is perhaps TRBD1 (6 bases). Germline lookup yields CDR1 ENHRY and CDR2 SYGVKD. Trimming pared 5 bases from V and 8 bases from J, leaving 16 bases between. The CDR3 consists of 15 residues. CDR3 nucleotides: TGTGCCATCAGTCAGGGGAATATGAACGATTCACCCCTCCACTTT. It encodes CAISQGNMNDSPLHF.

The chain carries TRBV5-6 and TRBJ1-1; unclear D gene. Germline CDR1 and CDR2: SGHDT and YYEEEE. The CDR3 consists of 13 residues. V was clipped by 3 bases and J by 0 bases, with 6 bases between them. Written as DNA, the CDR3 is TGTGCCAGCAGCTCCCCCGTGAACACTGAAGCTTTCTTT. This encodes CASSSPVNTEAFF.

The rearrangement links TRBV6-6 to TRBJ2-5; 9 positions agree with TRBD2. The CDR3 has 13 residues. V gave up 11 bases and J gave up 4 bases; unmatched junction bases: 8. Germline CDR1 reads MNHNY; CDR2 reads SVGAGI (reference sequence). The CDR3 spells CAGGGGLAETQYF. In nucleotides, the CDR3 is TGTGCCGGCGGGGGGGGACTAGCAGAGACCCAGTACTTC.

The genes are TRBV7-2 and TRBJ2-7, with D perhaps matching TRBD1 or TRBD2 (5 bases each). The CDR3 runs to 13 residues. Germline V CDR1 and CDR2: SGHTA, FQGNSA. Trimming left V 1 base short and J 4 bases short, with 8 bases between. CDR3 amino acids: CASSLGGFYEQYF. The CDR3 DNA is TGTGCCAGCAGCTTAGGGGGGTTTTACGAGCAGTACTTC.

J is TRBJ2-2 and V is TRBV7-9; D unclear. With 4 bases removed from V and 2 bases from J, the gap between germline ends came to 11 bases. This CDR3 contains 15 residues. Germline lookup yields CDR1 SEHNR and CDR2 FQNEAQ (reference sequence). The CDR3 region is CASSSQGGNTGELFF. The CDR3 region has the DNA TGTGCCAGCAGCTCCCAAGGTGGAAACACCGGGGAGCTGTTTTTT.

The chain combines TRBV19 with TRBJ1-2; TRBD1 is a possible D gene (6 bases). Germline V gives CDR1 LNHDA, CDR2 SQIVND (reference sequence). Trimming left V 2 bases short and J 4 bases short, with 17 bases between. The length of the CDR3 is 16 residues. CDR3 in DNA: TGTGCCAGTAGTATATCCCAGGGGCACAGCCCCTATGGCTACACCTTC. Protein sequence: CASSISQGHSPYGYTF.

The sample holds one count of this clone. This chain uses TRBV5-1 with TRBJ1-3; 12 bases line up with TRBD1. CDR3 length equals 16 residues. Losses at the gene ends were 3 bases for V and 4 bases for J; bases not matched to a gene: 5. In germline, CDR1 is SGHRS, CDR2 YFSETQ. As DNA, the CDR3 is TGCGCCAGCAGCTCGGGACAGGGGGCAGGAGGAAACACCATATATTTT. Its translation is CASSSGQGAGGNTIYF. Full variable domain (rest looked up from reference TRBV5-1 and TRBJ1-3): KAGVTQTPRYLIKTRGQQVTLSCSPISGHRSVSWYQQTPGQGLQFLFEYFSETQRNKGNFPGRFSGRQFSNSRSEMNVSTLELGDSALYLCASSSGQGAGGNTIYFGEGSWLTVV.

This clone occurred many times. The chain combines TRBV25-1 with TRBJ1-2; a weak D match, TRBD1 (6 bases). The V and J ends lost 5 bases and 2 bases respectively, with 12 bases between them. The CDR3 totals 14 residues. Germline CDR1 is MGHDK and CDR2 is SYGVNS. Here the CDR3 DNA reads TGTGCCAGCAGTACCCGGACAGAGAACTATGGCTACACCTTC. It is translated as CASSTRTENYGYTF.

The chain joins TRBV6-5 to TRBJ2-7; 7 bases fit TRBD1. The trim removed 5 bases at V and 2 bases at J, leaving 9 bases unmatched. The CDR3 length is 15 residues. Germline CDR1 is MNHEY and CDR2 is SVGAGI. For the CDR3, the DNA is TGTGCCAGCAGTCCTATGTTAGGGGGCCCCTACGAGCAGTACTTC. This codes for CASSPMLGGPYEQYF.

This clone has ten or more counts. The chain recombines TRBV27 with TRBJ1-2; the D is unclear. Trimming cost V 4 bases and J 3 bases, with 15 bases left between them. The CDR3 length is 15 residues. CDR1 and CDR2 from the germline V gene are MNHEY and SMNVEV (reference sequence). CDR3 nucleotides: TGTGCCAGCAGTTCAGGAGAGAGTGGCTACTATGGCTACACCTTC. It is translated as CASSSGESGYYGYTF.

The chain carries TRBV15 and TRBJ1-1; unclear D gene. This CDR3 comprises 13 residues. CDR1 and CDR2 from the germline V gene are LNHNV and YYDKDF (reference sequence). The germline V and J ends were trimmed by 0 bases and 0 bases, with 2 bases remaining between them. The CDR3 region has the DNA TGTGCCACCAGCAGAGAGGTGAACACTGAAGCTTTCTTT. This sequence encodes CATSREVNTEAFF.

The chain links TRBV5-1 to TRBJ2-7; TRBD1 matches 9 bases. The CDR3 is made up of 16 amino acids. The ends lost 3 bases at V and 0 bases at J; junction bases unmatched: 7. Germline CDR1 and CDR2: SGHRS and YFSETQ. This CDR3 is CASSWPQGANSYEQYF. The CDR3 DNA follows: TGCGCCAGCAGCTGGCCACAGGGGGCAAACTCCTACGAGCAGTACTTC.

J is TRBJ1-4 and V is TRBV2, with unresolved D. The germline V gene encodes CDR1 SNHLY and CDR2 FYNNEI. The CDR3 totals 13 residues. V gave up 7 bases and J gave up 4 bases, with 10 bases separating them. CDR3 nucleotides: TGTGCCAGCACTGGAACTCTTAATGAAAAACTGTTTTTT. It is translated as CASTGTLNEKLFF.

CDR3 amino acids: CASSVAKSSYNEQFF. For the CDR3, the DNA is TGTGCCAGCAGCGTAGCCAAGAGCTCCTACAATGAGCAGTTCTTC. The rearrangement links TRBV9 to TRBJ2-1; unclear D gene. CDR1 and CDR2 from the germline V gene are SGDLS and YYNGEE. The CDR3 extends over 15 amino acids. The V end lost 0 bases, the J end lost 0 bases, and 7 bases lay between the germline ends.

This clone showed up just a few times. The V and J genes are TRBV2 and TRBJ1-4, with D possibly matching TRBD1 (5 bases). Trimming took 3 bases from V and 4 from J, leaving 12 bases between them. This CDR3 is 15 amino acids long. Per the germline V gene, CDR1 is SNHLY and CDR2 is FYNNEI. CDR3 region: CASSDLGDGNEKLFF. The CDR3 coding sequence is TGTGCCAGCAGTGATTTAGGGGACGGTAATGAAAAACTGTTTTTT.

The chain links TRBV5-1 to TRBJ2-7; TRBD1 aligns across 8 bases. Germline V CDR1 and CDR2: SGHRS, YFSETQ. The CDR3 contains 14 residues. Trimming removed 5 bases from V and 1 base from J; junction bases left unmatched: 5. The CDR3 region is CASSGTGSSYEQYF. CDR3 nucleotide sequence: TGCGCCAGCAGTGGGACAGGTTCTTCCTACGAGCAGTACTTC.

This chain links TRBV7-2 with TRBJ2-2, with 8 bases identical to TRBD2. From germline, CDR1 is SGHTA and CDR2 FQGNSA. Germline trimming cut 5 bases from V and 6 bases from J; bases unmatched to any gene: 2. The CDR3 contains 13 residues. The CDR3, as DNA: TGTGCCAGCAGCACGGGGGGGGCCGGGGAGCTGTTTTTT. Translation gives CASSTGGAGELFF.

The chain has TRBV30 and TRBJ2-2; 8 positions match TRBD1. V trimming: 1 base; J trimming: 5 bases; junction bases outside the gene matches: 3. The CDR3 is 14 residues long. Germline V gives CDR1 GTSNPN, CDR2 SVGIG (reference sequence). The CDR3 bases are TGTGCCTGGAGTGCACAGGGGGGAACCGGGGAGCTGTTTTTT. It specifies CAWSAQGGTGELFF.

The chain is built from TRBV11-1 and TRBJ2-7; D not certain. The CDR3 is made up of 14 amino acids. V shed 4 bases and J shed 0 bases, with 10 bases lying between them. Germline V gives CDR1 SGHAT, CDR2 FQDESV (reference sequence). CDR3 residues: CASSSIAVSYEQYF. CDR3 nucleotides: TGTGCCAGCAGCTCTATCGCGGTCTCCTACGAGCAGTACTTC.